This passage covers 23 T cell receptor beta chains from one sample sequenced in a study of OX40 agonist ivuxolimab in advanced cancers. The data were produced by immunoSEQ multiplex PCR, yet TCRdb's version contains in-frame clones alone and is incomplete. The sample carries approximately 90,000 clones, around nine tenths recorded once. The sequenced sample was CD4+ or CD8+ T cells sorted from blood, obtained in a trial of the OX40 agonist ivuxolimab. Receptor source: an adult with an advanced solid tumor such as melanoma, head and neck, liver or kidney cancer.

This clone has a single count. This chain uses TRBV5-6 with TRBJ2-7, with 7 bases aligning to TRBD1. Germline V CDR1 and CDR2: SGHDT, YYEEEE. V gave up 0 bases and J gave up 1 base; unmatched junction bases: 4. This CDR3 has 15 residues. The CDR3 loop is CASSLGSGGSYEQYF. Here the CDR3 DNA reads TGTGCCAGCAGCTTGGGGTCAGGGGGTTCCTACGAGCAGTACTTC.

The chain employs TRBV27 and TRBJ1-4, with TRBD1 identical over 9 bases. The CDR3 sequence is 14 residues long. V lost 7 bases and J lost 8; bases outside the gene matches: 8. Germline V lookup: CDR1 MNHEY, CDR2 SMNVEV (reference sequence). In nucleotides, the CDR3 is TGTGCCAGCAAAATACAGGGGGCGCGCGAAAAACTGTTTTTT. It yields the protein CASKIQGAREKLFF. The whole variable domain, filled in from reference TRBV27 and TRBJ1-4, reads EAQVTQNPRYLITVTGKKLTVTCSQNMNHEYMSWYRQDPGLGLRQIYYSMNVEVTDKGDVPEGYKVSRKEKRNFPLILESPSPNQTSLYFCASKIQGAREKLFFGSGTQLSVL.

The chain has TRBV6-5 and TRBJ1-5; TRBD1 might be the D (6 bases). The CDR3 is 15 amino acids. Trimming pared 6 bases from V and 4 bases from J, leaving 16 bases between. Germline V gene sequence: CDR1 MNHEY, CDR2 SVGAGI. CDR3 DNA sequence: TGTGCCAGCAGGGCACAGGGCGAGAAAAATCAGCCCCAGCATTTT. Translated, it gives CASRAQGEKNQPQHF.

This chain links TRBV7-9 with TRBJ2-7, with TRBD2 matching over 7 bases. The length of the CDR3 is 15 residues. Germline CDR1 reads SEHNR; CDR2 reads FQNEAQ (reference sequence). The V gene end was trimmed by 1 base and the J gene end by 3 bases; junction bases not matched to a gene: 6. CDR3 sequence: CASSLVGTISYEQYF. CDR3 sequence (DNA): TGTGCCAGCAGCTTAGTGGGGACTATCAGCTACGAGCAGTACTTC.

This clone appeared a single time. This rearrangement joins TRBV11-2 to TRBJ1-1, with 7 bases that match TRBD1. The CDR3 is 17 amino acids. Germline-derived CDR1 and CDR2 are SGHAT and FQNNGV. The V segment lost 5 bases and the J segment 0 bases; nucleotides outside the gene matches: 12. The CDR3 spells CASSDPGQAPMNTEAFF. The CDR3 DNA sequence: TGTGCCAGCAGCGATCCCGGACAGGCACCCATGAACACTGAAGCTTTCTTT.

J is TRBJ2-1 and V is TRBV28, with D possibly matching TRBD2 (5 bases). Between the trimmed V and J ends, which lost 7 bases and 4 bases, there was a span of 8 bases. The CDR3 consists of 12 residues. Germline assignment: CDR1 MDHEN and CDR2 SYDVKM. The CDR3 region is CASTGTYNEQFF. The CDR3 DNA follows: TGTGCCAGCACGGGAACGTACAATGAGCAGTTCTTC.

The V gene is TRBV7-3, the J gene TRBJ2-3, with 9 bases lining up with TRBD2. CDR1 is SGHTA, CDR2 FQGTGA, per germline. The ends lost 6 bases at V and 1 base at J; junction bases unmatched: 5. The CDR3 is 15 amino acids. CDR3 in amino acids: CASSRSGGGTDTQYF. The CDR3 bases are TGTGCCAGCAGTCGTAGCGGGGGCGGCACAGATACGCAGTATTTT.

The gene calls are TRBV4-2 and TRBJ1-5, with 10 bases aligning to TRBD1. The V and J ends lost 5 bases and 2 bases, in that order; junction bases with no gene match: 6. In germline, CDR1 is LGHNA, CDR2 YNFKEQ. The CDR3 contains 16 residues. Written as DNA, the CDR3 is TGTGCCAGCAGCGAAAAGGGGACAGGGGGCAATCAGCCCCAGCATTTT. It encodes CASSEKGTGGNQPQHF.

The chain is built from TRBV4-1 and TRBJ2-1, with 8 positions matching TRBD2. This CDR3 contains 16 residues. In germline, CDR1 is MGHRA, CDR2 YSYEKL. The trim removed 4 bases at V and 4 bases at J, leaving 9 bases unmatched. Here the CDR3 DNA reads TGCGCCAGCAGCCCGACCCCCGGGACTAGATACAATGAGCAGTTCTTC. Encoded protein: CASSPTPGTRYNEQFF.

CDR3 DNA sequence: TGTGCCAGCAGTTCCAGGGGATCCGGGGCTGAAGCTTTCTTT. Translation: CASSSRGSGAEAFF. This chain joins TRBV6-5 and TRBJ1-1; D perhaps matches TRBD1 (6 bases). V was pared by 4 bases and J by 6 bases, with 15 bases between. CDR1 is MNHEY and CDR2 is SVGAGI in the germline V gene. CDR3 length: 14 amino acids.

Here the CDR3 reads CASSFGQINEKLFF. The CDR3 DNA reads as TGTGCCAGCAGCTTTGGCCAGATTAATGAAAAACTGTTTTTT. The V and J genes are TRBV7-9 and TRBJ1-4, with no clear D. V was trimmed by 3 bases and J by 4 bases, leaving 9 bases between them. This CDR3 contains 14 residues. The germline CDR1 and CDR2 sequences are SEHNR and FQNEAQ (reference sequence).

The chain is built from TRBV7-9 and TRBJ2-2; a weak D match, TRBD2 (6 bases). Trimming pared 8 bases from V and 7 bases from J, leaving 17 bases between. The CDR3 totals 14 residues. CDR1 and CDR2 (germline): SEHNR, FQNEAQ (reference sequence). The CDR3 region is CASPPGLASGELFF. The CDR3 DNA is TGTGCCAGCCCCCCGGGTCTAGCGAGCGGGGAGCTGTTTTTT. The full variable domain, its missing parts supplied by reference TRBV7-9 and TRBJ2-2, is DTGVSQNPRHKITKRGQNVTFRCDPISEHNRLYWYRQTLGQGPEFLTYFQNEAQLEKSRLLSDRFSAERPKGSFSTLEIQRTEQGDSAMYLCASPPGLASGELFFGEGSRLTVL.

The chain couples TRBV7-6 to TRBJ2-7; 9 positions match TRBD2. Looked up from germline, CDR1 is SGHVS and CDR2 is FNYEAQ. J was trimmed by 5 bases and V by 1 base; bases with no gene match: 6. The CDR3 spans 15 residues. CDR3 sequence reads: CASSLDPGTSNEQYF. The CDR3 DNA is TGTGCCAGCAGCTTAGATCCTGGGACTAGCAACGAGCAGTACTTC.

This sequence joins TRBV19 and TRBJ1-5, with 10 bases aligning to TRBD1. CDR3 length equals 13 residues. Looked up from germline, CDR1 is LNHDA and CDR2 is SQIVND (reference sequence). Trimming cost V 11 bases and J 2 bases; bases outside gene matches: 3. CDR3 coding DNA: TGTGCCGGAGGGACAGGGGGCAATCAGCCCCAGCATTTT. Protein product: CAGGTGGNQPQHF. Drawing the rest from reference TRBV19 and TRBJ1-5, the complete variable domain is DGGITQSPKYLFRKEGQNVTLSCEQNLNHDAMYWYRQDPGQGLRLIYYSQIVNDFQKGDIAEGYSVSREKKESFPLTVTSAQKNPTAFYLCAGGTGGNQPQHFGDGTRLSIL.

This chain uses TRBV10-1 with TRBJ2-1; D uncertain. V was clipped by 0 bases and J by 0 bases, with 12 bases between them. This CDR3 comprises 17 residues. CDR1 and CDR2 (germline): WNHNN, SYGVQD (reference sequence). Here the CDR3 DNA reads TGCGCCAGCAGTGAGTCGAGCCGGGCAGGCTCCTACAATGAGCAGTTCTTC. This sequence encodes CASSESSRAGSYNEQFF.

The chain has TRBV10-3 and TRBJ1-4; D unclear. The CDR3 loop spans 13 amino acids. V was cut by 7 bases and J by 0 bases, with 6 bases left in between. Germline values: CDR1 ENHRY, CDR2 SYGVKD. As DNA, the CDR3 is TGTGCCATCAAGCCGGCAACTAATGAAAAACTGTTTTTT. It specifies CAIKPATNEKLFF.

CDR3 nucleotide sequence: TGTGCCACCAGCAGAGATTCGGGACAGGGGAGTGTAGGCCAGTACTTC. This encodes CATSRDSGQGSVGQYF. V usage is TRBV15 and J usage is TRBJ2-5, with 10 positions matching TRBD1. In germline, CDR1 is LNHNV, CDR2 YYDKDF (reference sequence). J lost 10 bases, V lost 0 bases, and 11 bases had no gene match. The CDR3 has 16 residues.

The rearrangement joins TRBV5-1 to TRBJ2-5, with a possible D match to TRBD1 (7 bases). The CDR3 has 15 residues. The V gene's germline CDR1 is SGHRS and CDR2 YFSETQ. V lost 2 bases to trimming and J lost 5 bases, with 16 bases between them. The CDR3 DNA is TGCGCCAGCAGCTTATCAGGGGGAGGTGCGGAGACCCAGTACTTC. It encodes CASSLSGGGAETQYF.

The chain has TRBV4-2 and TRBJ1-3, with 8 bases matching TRBD1. The CDR3 length is 14 residues. V trimming: 3 bases; J trimming: 2 bases; junction bases outside the gene matches: 0. The germline V gene encodes CDR1 LGHNA and CDR2 YNFKEQ. The CDR3 DNA is TGTGCCAGCAGCCAGGACAGGGCTGGAAACACCATATATTTT. It encodes CASSQDRAGNTIYF.

This CDR3 reads CASTLGGGYGYTF. In DNA, the CDR3 is TGTGCCAGCACCCTAGGCGGGGGGTATGGCTACACCTTC. The rearrangement joins TRBV28 to TRBJ1-2; D possibly corresponds to TRBD1 (5 bases). The V and J ends lost 7 bases and 5 bases respectively, with 14 bases between them. The CDR3 runs 13 residues. Germline CDR1 is MDHEN and CDR2 is SYDVKM.

The chain has TRBV30 and TRBJ1-6; 7 bases line up with TRBD1. The CDR3 extends over 16 amino acids. V was pared by 2 bases and J by 4 bases, with 8 bases of the junction left unmatched. Germline CDR1 reads GTSNPN; CDR2 reads SVGIG (reference sequence). CDR3: CAWSYVTGSYNSPLHF. The CDR3 DNA sequence: TGTGCCTGGAGTTACGTGACAGGGAGTTATAATTCACCCCTCCACTTT.

The V gene is TRBV5-1, the J gene TRBJ2-1; TRBD2 aligns across 7 bases. Germline V gene lookup returns CDR1 SGHRS and CDR2 YFSETQ. Unmatched junction bases numbered 10, after V lost 3 bases and J lost 4 bases. The CDR3 covers 16 residues. CDR3 in amino acids: CASSSPGTNKYNEQFF. The DNA of the CDR3 is TGCGCCAGCAGCTCTCCCGGGACTAATAAATACAATGAGCAGTTCTTC.

The chain carries TRBV18 and TRBJ1-3; D uncertain. The CDR3 has 17 amino acids. Germline CDR1 reads KGHSH; CDR2 reads LQKENI. Trimming removed 5 bases at V and 0 bases at J, with 17 bases between. The CDR3 DNA reads TGTGCCAGCTCATGGGAGAGCAGGCAAAGCTCTGGAAACACCATATATTTT. This gives the protein CASSWESRQSSGNTIYF.